This T cell receptor (beta chain) emerged from a study of cytomegalovirus exposure and HLA in healthy donors. Study information: The 90 to 150 validation repertoires used the same platform as the roughly 670 first-cohort repertoires, a later analysis reported.

A note on this clone: The antigen remains unidentified.

Method: immunoSEQ multiplex PCR; TCRdb's copy keeps in-frame clones and lacks some. The table records roughly 150,000 clones, less than 90% of them present only once. CDR3 length: 13 residues. V was shortened by 7 bases and J by 4 bases, with 13 bases between the two germline ends. Germline loops: CDR1 MDHEN, CDR2 SYDVKM. The study's findings and limits: The classifier was said to identify cytomegalovirus status with high specificity and sensitivity. Most TCR sequences were seen very rarely across donors, but some public TCRs occurred in many. The authors confirmed in vitro that a few CMV-associated chains were specific for CMV antigens.

The TCR was taken from a woman under 30 in good health and CMV-seropositive. The sequenced sample consisted of PBMCs. The chain recombines TRBV28 with TRBJ1-2, with D possibly being TRBD1 (6 bases). CDR3 region: CASKTGSGYGYTF. The CDR3 bases are TGTGCCAGCAAGACAGGCTCGGGCTATGGCTACACCTTC.